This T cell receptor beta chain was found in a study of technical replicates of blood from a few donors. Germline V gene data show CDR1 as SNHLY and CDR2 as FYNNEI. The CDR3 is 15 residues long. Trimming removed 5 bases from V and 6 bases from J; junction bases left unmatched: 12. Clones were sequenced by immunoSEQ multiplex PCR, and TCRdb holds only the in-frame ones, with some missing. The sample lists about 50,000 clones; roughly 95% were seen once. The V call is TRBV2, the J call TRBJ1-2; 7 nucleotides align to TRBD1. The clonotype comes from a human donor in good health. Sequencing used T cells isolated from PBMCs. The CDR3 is CASSPMWQGEHGYTF. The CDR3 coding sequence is TGTGCCAGCAGTCCTATGTGGCAGGGGGAACATGGCTACACCTTC.